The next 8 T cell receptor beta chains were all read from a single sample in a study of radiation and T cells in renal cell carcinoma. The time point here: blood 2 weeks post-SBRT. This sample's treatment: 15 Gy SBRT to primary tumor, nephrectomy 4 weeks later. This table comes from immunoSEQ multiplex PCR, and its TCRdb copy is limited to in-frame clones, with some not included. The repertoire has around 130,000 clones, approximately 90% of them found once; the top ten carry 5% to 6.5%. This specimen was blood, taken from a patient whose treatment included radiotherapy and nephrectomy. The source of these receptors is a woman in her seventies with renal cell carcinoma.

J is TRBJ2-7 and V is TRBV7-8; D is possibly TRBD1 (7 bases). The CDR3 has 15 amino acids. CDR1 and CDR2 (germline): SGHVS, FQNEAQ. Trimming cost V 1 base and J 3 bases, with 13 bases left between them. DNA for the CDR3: TGTGCCAGCAGCTTAGGTGCGGGACAGAACTACGAGCAGTACTTC. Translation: CASSLGAGQNYEQYF.

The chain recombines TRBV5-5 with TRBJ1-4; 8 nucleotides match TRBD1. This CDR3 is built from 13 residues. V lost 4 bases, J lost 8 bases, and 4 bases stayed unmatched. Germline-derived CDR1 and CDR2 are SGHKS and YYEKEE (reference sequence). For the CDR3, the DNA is TGTGCCAGCAGCGACAGGGGCGGGGAAAAACTGTTTTTT. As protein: CASSDRGGEKLFF. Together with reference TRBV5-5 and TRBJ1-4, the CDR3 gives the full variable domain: DAGVTQSPTHLIKTRGQQVTLRCSPISGHKSVSWYQQVLGQGPQFIFQYYEKEERGRGNFPDRFSARQFPNYSSELNVNALLLGDSALYLCASSDRGGEKLFFGSGTQLSVL.

Here the CDR3 reads CAWVTPYEQYF. CDR3 nucleotide sequence: TGTGCCTGGGTTACACCTTACGAGCAGTACTTC. This rearrangement joins TRBV30 to TRBJ2-7, with D uncertain. Germline V lookup: CDR1 GTSNPN, CDR2 SVGIG (reference sequence). V dropped 5 bases and J dropped 4 bases, with 9 bases sitting between them. The CDR3 has 11 amino acids.

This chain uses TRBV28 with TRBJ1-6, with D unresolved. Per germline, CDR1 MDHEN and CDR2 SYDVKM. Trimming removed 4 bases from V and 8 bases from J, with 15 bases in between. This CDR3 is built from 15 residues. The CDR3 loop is CASSSRTPNYSPLHF. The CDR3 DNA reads TGTGCCAGCAGTTCCCGGACGCCGAATTATTCACCCCTCCACTTT.

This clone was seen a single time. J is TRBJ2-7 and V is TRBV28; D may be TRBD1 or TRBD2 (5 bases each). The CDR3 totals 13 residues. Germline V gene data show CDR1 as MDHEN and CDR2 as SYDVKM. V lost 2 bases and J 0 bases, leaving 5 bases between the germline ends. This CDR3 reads CASSLGGSYEQYF. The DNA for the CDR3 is TGTGCCAGCAGTTTAGGGGGCTCCTACGAGCAGTACTTC.

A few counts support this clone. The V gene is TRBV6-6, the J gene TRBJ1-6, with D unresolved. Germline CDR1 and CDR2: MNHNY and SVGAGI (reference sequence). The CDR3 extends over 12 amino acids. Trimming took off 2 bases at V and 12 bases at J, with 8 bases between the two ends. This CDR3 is CASSYPTGPLHF. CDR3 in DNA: TGTGCCAGCAGTTACCCTACCGGACCCCTCCACTTT.

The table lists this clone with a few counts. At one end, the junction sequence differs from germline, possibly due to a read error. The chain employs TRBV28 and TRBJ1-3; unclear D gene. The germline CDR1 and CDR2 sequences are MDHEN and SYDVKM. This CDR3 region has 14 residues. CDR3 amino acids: CASSLSGKGNTIYF. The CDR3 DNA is TGTGCCAGCAGCTTATCGGGTAAAGGAAACACCATATATTTT.

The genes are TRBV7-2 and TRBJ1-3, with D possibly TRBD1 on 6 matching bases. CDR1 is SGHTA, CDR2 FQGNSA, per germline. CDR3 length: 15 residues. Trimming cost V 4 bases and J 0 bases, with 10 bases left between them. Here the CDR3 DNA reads TGTGCCAGCAGCTCGCAGGGGAGCTCTGGAAACACCATATATTTT. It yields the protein CASSSQGSSGNTIYF.